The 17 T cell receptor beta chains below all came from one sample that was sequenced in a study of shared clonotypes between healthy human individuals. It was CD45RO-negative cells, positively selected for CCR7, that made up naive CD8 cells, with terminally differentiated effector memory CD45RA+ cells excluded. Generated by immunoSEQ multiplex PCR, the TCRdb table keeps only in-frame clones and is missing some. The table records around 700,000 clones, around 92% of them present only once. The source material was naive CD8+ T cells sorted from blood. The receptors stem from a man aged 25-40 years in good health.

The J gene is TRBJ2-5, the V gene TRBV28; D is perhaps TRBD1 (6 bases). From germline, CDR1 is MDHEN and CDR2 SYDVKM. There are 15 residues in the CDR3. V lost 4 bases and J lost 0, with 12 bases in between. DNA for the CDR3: TGTGCCAGCAGTTGGGCAGGACAGCACCAAGAGACCCAGTACTTC. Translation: CASSWAGQHQETQYF.

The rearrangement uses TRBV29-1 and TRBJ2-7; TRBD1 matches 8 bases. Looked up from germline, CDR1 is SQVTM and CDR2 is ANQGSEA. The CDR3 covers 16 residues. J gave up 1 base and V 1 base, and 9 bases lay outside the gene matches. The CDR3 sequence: CSVEGYGQGESYEQYF. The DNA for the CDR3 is TGCAGCGTTGAAGGTTACGGACAGGGAGAATCCTACGAGCAGTACTTC.

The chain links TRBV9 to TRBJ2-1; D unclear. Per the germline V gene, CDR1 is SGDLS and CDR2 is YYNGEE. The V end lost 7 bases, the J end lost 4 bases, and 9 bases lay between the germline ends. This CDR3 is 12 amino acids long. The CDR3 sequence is CASQPGYNEQFF. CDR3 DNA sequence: TGTGCCAGCCAACCCGGGTACAATGAGCAGTTCTTC.

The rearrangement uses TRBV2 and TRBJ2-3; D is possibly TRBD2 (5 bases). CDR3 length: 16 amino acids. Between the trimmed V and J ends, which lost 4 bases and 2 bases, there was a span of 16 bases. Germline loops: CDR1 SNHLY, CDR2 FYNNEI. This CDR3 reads CASSGEGSRTTDTQYF. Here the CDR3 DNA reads TGTGCCAGCAGTGGCGAGGGCTCCAGAACCACAGATACGCAGTATTTT.

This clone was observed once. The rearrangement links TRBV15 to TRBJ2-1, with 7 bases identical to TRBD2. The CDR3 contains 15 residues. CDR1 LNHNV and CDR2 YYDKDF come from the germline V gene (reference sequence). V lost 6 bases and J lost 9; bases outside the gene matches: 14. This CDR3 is CATRVLGGRAGEQFF. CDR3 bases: TGTGCCACCAGGGTATTAGGTGGGAGGGCCGGTGAGCAGTTCTTC.

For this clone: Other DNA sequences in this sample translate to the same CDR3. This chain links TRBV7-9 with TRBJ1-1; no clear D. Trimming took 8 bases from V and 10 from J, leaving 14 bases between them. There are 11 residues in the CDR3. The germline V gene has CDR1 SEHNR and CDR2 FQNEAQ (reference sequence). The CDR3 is CASVLAGRAFF. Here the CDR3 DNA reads TGTGCCAGCGTCCTGGCGGGTCGAGCTTTCTTT. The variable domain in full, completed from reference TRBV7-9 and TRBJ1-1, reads DTGVSQNPRHKITKRGQNVTFRCDPISEHNRLYWYRQTLGQGPEFLTYFQNEAQLEKSRLLSDRFSAERPKGSFSTLEIQRTEQGDSAMYLCASVLAGRAFFGQGTRLTVV.

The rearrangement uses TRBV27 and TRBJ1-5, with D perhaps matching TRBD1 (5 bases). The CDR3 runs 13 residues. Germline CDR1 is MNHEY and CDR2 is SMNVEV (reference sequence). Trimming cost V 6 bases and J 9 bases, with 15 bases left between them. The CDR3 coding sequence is TGTGCCAGCAGAACCGGGACGAGTGGGCCCCAGCATTTT. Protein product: CASRTGTSGPQHF.

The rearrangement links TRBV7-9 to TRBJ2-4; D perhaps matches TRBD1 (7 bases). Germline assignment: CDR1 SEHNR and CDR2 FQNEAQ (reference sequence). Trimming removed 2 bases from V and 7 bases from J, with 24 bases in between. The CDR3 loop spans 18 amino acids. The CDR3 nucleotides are TGTGCCAGCAGCTTAAGATCGGGCGCGGAGGGGGCCGGCAACATTCAGTACTTC. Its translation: CASSLRSGAEGAGNIQYF.

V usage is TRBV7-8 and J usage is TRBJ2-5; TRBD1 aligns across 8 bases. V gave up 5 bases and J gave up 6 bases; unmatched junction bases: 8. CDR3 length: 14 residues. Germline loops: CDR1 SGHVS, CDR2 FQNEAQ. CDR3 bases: TGTGCCAGCAGCCCGGACAGGGTGGGGAAGACCCAGTACTTC. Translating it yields CASSPDRVGKTQYF.

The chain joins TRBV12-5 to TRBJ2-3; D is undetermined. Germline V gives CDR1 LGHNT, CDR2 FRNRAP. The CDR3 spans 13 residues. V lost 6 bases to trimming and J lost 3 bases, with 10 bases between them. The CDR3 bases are TGTGCTAGTGGACGTGGTAGAACAGATACGCAGTATTTT. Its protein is CASGRGRTDTQYF.

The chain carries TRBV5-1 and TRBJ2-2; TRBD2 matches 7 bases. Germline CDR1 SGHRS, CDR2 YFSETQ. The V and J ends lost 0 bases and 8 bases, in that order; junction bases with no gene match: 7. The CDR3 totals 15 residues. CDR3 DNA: TGCGCCAGCAGCTTGGTCGGCGGGAGCCCAGGGGAGCTGTTTTTT. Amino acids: CASSLVGGSPGELFF.

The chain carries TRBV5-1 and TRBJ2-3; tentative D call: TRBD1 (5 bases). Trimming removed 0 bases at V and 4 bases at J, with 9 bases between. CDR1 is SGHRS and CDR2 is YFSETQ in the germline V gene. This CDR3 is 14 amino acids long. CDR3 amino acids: CASSLESRADTQYF. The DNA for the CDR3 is TGCGCCAGCAGCTTGGAGTCCAGGGCAGATACGCAGTATTTT.

CDR3 loop: CASSLSSANYGYTF. CDR3 bases: TGTGCCAGCAGCTTAAGCTCGGCTAACTATGGCTACACCTTC. The rearrangement uses TRBV7-9 and TRBJ1-2; D is unclear. The V and J ends lost 2 bases and 0 bases respectively, with 7 bases between them. The CDR3 covers 14 residues. The V gene's germline CDR1 is SEHNR and CDR2 FQNEAQ (reference sequence).

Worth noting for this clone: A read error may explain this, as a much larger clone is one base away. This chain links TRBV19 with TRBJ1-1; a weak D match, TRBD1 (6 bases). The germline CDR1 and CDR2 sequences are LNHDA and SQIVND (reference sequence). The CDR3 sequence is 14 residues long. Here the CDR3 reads CASSIQGMNIEAFF. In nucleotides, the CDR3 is TGTGCCAGTAGTATACAGGGGATGAACATTGAAGCTTTCTTT.

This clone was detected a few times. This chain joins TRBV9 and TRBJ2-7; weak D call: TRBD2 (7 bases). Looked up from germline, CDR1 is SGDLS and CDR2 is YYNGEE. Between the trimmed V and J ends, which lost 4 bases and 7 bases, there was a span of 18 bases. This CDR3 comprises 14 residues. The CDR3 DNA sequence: TGTGCCAGCAGCCCTTATGGGGGGGGCGGAGAGCAGTACTTC. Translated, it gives CASSPYGGGGEQYF.

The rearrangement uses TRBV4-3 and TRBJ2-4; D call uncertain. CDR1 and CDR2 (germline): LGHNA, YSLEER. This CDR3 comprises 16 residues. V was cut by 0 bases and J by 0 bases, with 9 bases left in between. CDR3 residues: CASSQDRSLAKNIQYF. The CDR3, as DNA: TGCGCCAGCAGCCAAGATCGCAGCTTAGCCAAAAACATTCAGTACTTC.

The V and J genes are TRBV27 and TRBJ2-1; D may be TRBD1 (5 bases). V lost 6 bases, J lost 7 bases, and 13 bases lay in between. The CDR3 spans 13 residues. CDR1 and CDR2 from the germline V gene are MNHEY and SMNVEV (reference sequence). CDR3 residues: CASSWGFFNEQFF. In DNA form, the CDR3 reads TGTGCCAGCAGCTGGGGCTTCTTTAATGAGCAGTTCTTC.